One sample yielded the 8 T cell receptor beta chains listed below, sequenced in a study of shared clonotypes between healthy human individuals. Data came from immunoSEQ multiplex PCR; TCRdb stores just in-frame clones and leaves some out. The table shows roughly 700,000 clones, with 74% occurring only once. Input material: memory CD4+ T cells sorted from blood. The subset is: CD45RA-negative fraction. These receptor sequences come from a woman in her thirties in good health.

The chain recombines TRBV5-5 with TRBJ2-1; D may be TRBD1 or TRBD2 (5 bases each). V gave up 0 bases and J gave up 0 bases, with 10 bases separating them. The CDR3 is made up of 16 amino acids. Germline-derived CDR1 and CDR2 are SGHKS and YYEKEE (reference sequence). In DNA, the CDR3 is TGTGCCAGCAGCTTGGCCGGGACCAGCTCCTACAATGAGCAGTTCTTC. It yields the protein CASSLAGTSSYNEQFF.

The chain joins TRBV19 to TRBJ2-3; 9 positions agree with TRBD1. J was trimmed by 1 base and V by 3 bases; bases with no gene match: 11. The CDR3 length is 18 residues. From germline, CDR1 is LNHDA and CDR2 SQIVND (reference sequence). CDR3 loop: CASSIRTGAARGTDTQYF. The CDR3 region has the DNA TGTGCCAGTAGTATCAGGACAGGGGCTGCCCGCGGCACAGATACGCAGTATTTT. Based on the CDR3 plus reference TRBV19 and TRBJ2-3, the full variable domain is DGGITQSPKYLFRKEGQNVTLSCEQNLNHDAMYWYRQDPGQGLRLIYYSQIVNDFQKGDIAEGYSVSREKKESFPLTVTSAQKNPTAFYLCASSIRTGAARGTDTQYFGPGTRLTVL.

This chain joins TRBV11-2 and TRBJ2-1, with 10 positions matching TRBD2. Trimming took 1 base from V and 3 from J; bases not matched to a gene: 6. Germline-derived CDR1 and CDR2 are SGHAT and FQNNGV. This CDR3 contains 17 residues. CDR3 in DNA: TGTGCCAGCAGCTTAGTCCTTCGGACTAGCGGCTACAATGAGCAGTTCTTC. The encoded protein is CASSLVLRTSGYNEQFF.

The chain has TRBV14 and TRBJ1-4, with D maybe TRBD1 (5 bases). This CDR3 has 17 residues. V lost 7 bases and J lost 8, with 26 bases in between. In germline, CDR1 is SGHDN, CDR2 FVKESK. The CDR3 coding sequence is TGTGCCAGCACCGCTAGGGTGACAGACCTTTTGAGAGAAAAACTGTTTTTT. Its protein is CASTARVTDLLREKLFF.

In this sample, this clone turned up once. The chain uses TRBV11-2 and TRBJ2-2, with TRBD2 matching over 9 bases. The length of the CDR3 is 15 residues. Germline CDR1 reads SGHAT; CDR2 reads FQNNGV. The junction had 7 bases not matched to a gene; V was cut back by 3 bases and J by 8 bases. The CDR3, as DNA: TGTGCCAGCAGCTTCCTAGCGGGACGTTCTGGGGAGCTGTTTTTT. Protein product: CASSFLAGRSGELFF.

CDR3 sequence reads: CASSLGGLATYEQYF. CDR3 coding DNA: TGTGCCAGCAGCTTGGGAGGGCTAGCCACTTACGAGCAGTACTTC. V and J are TRBV5-4 and TRBJ2-7; the D gene is possibly TRBD2 (5 bases). CDR3 length: 15 residues. From germline, CDR1 is SGHNT and CDR2 YYREEE (reference sequence). V was clipped by 0 bases and J by 4 bases, with 14 bases between them. Drawing the rest from reference TRBV5-4 and TRBJ2-7, the complete variable domain is ETGVTQSPTHLIKTRGQQVTLRCSSQSGHNTVSWYQQALGQGPQFIFQYYREEENGRGNFPPRFSGLQFPNYSSELNVNALELDDSALYLCASSLGGLATYEQYFGPGTRLTVT.

The chain joins TRBV5-1 to TRBJ1-4; 7 positions agree with TRBD1. The CDR3 has 14 residues. J was trimmed by 7 bases and V by 0 bases; bases with no gene match: 3. Germline lookup yields CDR1 SGHRS and CDR2 YFSETQ. CDR3: CASSLGAGGEKLFF. For the CDR3, the DNA is TGCGCCAGCAGCTTGGGGGCAGGGGGTGAAAAACTGTTTTTT.

The chain recombines TRBV28 with TRBJ1-4; D may be TRBD1 (5 bases). Trimming cost V 1 base and J 13 bases, with 16 bases left between them. CDR3 length: 14 amino acids. From germline, CDR1 is MDHEN and CDR2 SYDVKM. CDR3 nucleotide sequence: TGTGCCAGCAGTTTATCGGGACTGAAACGAGTACTGTTTTTT. Its protein product is CASSLSGLKRVLFF.